This T cell receptor beta chain originates from a study of T cell responses to AZD1222 COVID-19 vaccine (dated by TCRdb to the early 2020s). A note on the overall study: AZD1222 recipients whose second dose came at about 4 weeks and those whose second dose came at about 12 weeks were combined into one group, since spike-specific TCR depth and breadth did not differ between the two schedules. TCR sequencing covered about 230 trial participants: 207 given two doses of AZD1222 and 26 given two doses of MenACWY control vaccine. Trial participants were enrolled into age subgroups of 18-55, 56-69 and 70-plus years, which contained about 150, 27 and 61 TCR-sequenced participants, respectively.

Here is what the overall study found, with its caveats: Nearly half of unique spike-specific TCRs reportedly recognized epitopes outside regions mutated in the B.1.351 and B.1.1.7 variants. No day 14 peak-response samples were available, so repertoires were characterized only after the peak T cell response. The vaccine-associated CD4 TCRs covered the entire spike protein, and the dominant responses fell in regions 160-218 and 743-854. Participants were mostly white British and included more females than males, and it was suggested by the authors that clonal diversity may have been underestimated. Spike-specific TCR breadth and depth rose significantly after two AZD1222 doses compared with day 0 and with MenACWY recipients. Conclusions about previously exposed vaccinees are limited, since just six or seven AZD1222 recipients were seropositive for SARS-CoV-2 at baseline. The 56-69-year group was small, and its depth increase did not reach significance, likely because of low power.

The CDR3 regions of human TCRbeta chains were subjected to immunosequencing. In the paper's pipeline: TCRs in the repertoires were compared against a reference library of SARS-CoV-2-specific TCRs that had been generated with the MIRA antigen-specificity platform. Breadth was defined as the fraction of unique TCRs that were SARS-CoV-2-associated, and depth was defined as the fraction of total T cells that were SARS-CoV-2-associated. Using the MIRA data, every spike-specific TCR was mapped to the spike region that the TCR reacted to and assigned to either a CD4 or a CD8 class. Log10-transformed breadth and depth values were compared by one-way ANOVA with Sidak's multiple comparisons tests. The clones in this table, taken by TCRdb from immuneACCESS, are in-frame only. Not every clone is retained; where verified, under half of the shortfall comes from an unresolved V gene, and the cause of the rest is unknown. Clone size and the V and J calls come from that table; the DNA yielded D and trimming. For this sample there are about 140,000 clones; approximately 90% appear just once. The ten largest account for approximately 4.5% of the sample.

This clone appeared a single time. There is no known antigen for this receptor. Per-base qualities were not stored, and no clone one base away is much larger. Trimming costs V 10 bases and J 1 base, and their ends lie 12 bases apart. The CDR3 runs 13 amino acids, cysteine and phenylalanine included. This entry keeps only the CDR3 DNA: 39 bases, framed from base 1. CDR1 and CDR2 are read off the germline V gene (reference sequence) as LNHDA and SQIVND. The sample's time point label, in plain terms: baseline before first vaccination. Vaccinee samples came from UK trials COV001 and COV002, including a single-blind randomized controlled phase 2/3 trial of AZD1222 (ChAdOx1 nCoV-19) in healthy adults. For TCRbeta chain sequencing, PBMC samples from trial participants were taken at day 0 and at day 28 after the second dose.

The rearranged segments are TRBV19 and TRBJ2-3; the D gene is possibly TRBD2, with 6 bases matching. This TCR came from an adult in good health. The starting material was peripheral blood, obtained on day 0 of AZD1222 vaccination. CDR3 loop: CATAQRGTDTQYF. DNA sequence: TGTGCCACCGCCCAGCGGGGCACAGATACGCAGTATTTT.